A single sample gave rise to the 3 T cell receptor beta chains below, sequenced in a study of blood T cell repertoires in COVID-19. TCRdb keeps only in-frame clones here, not all; method: immunoSEQ multiplex PCR. This repertoire shows under 50,000 clones, roughly 87% found once; its top ten account for around 15%. Sequenced material: peripheral blood. Every receptor here comes from an older man with active COVID-19.

This chain joins TRBV6-5 and TRBJ1-3; TRBD1 might be the D (5 bases). The CDR3 is 14 amino acids. Germline V gene lookup returns CDR1 MNHEY and CDR2 SVGAGI. With 6 bases removed from V and 1 base from J, the gap between germline ends came to 10 bases. Here the CDR3 reads CASSREGSGNTIYF. DNA of the CDR3: TGTGCCAGCAGCCGGGAGGGGTCTGGAAACACCATATATTTT.

J is TRBJ2-5 and V is TRBV18; TRBD1 aligns across 9 bases. V was pared by 5 bases and J by 4 bases, with 5 bases of the junction left unmatched. The CDR3 contains 14 residues. Germline V gene data show CDR1 as KGHSH and CDR2 as LQKENI. CDR3 coding DNA: TGTGCCAGCTCATCAACAGGGGGCTCAGAGACCCAGTACTTC. Amino acids: CASSSTGGSETQYF.

The V call is TRBV4-3, the J call TRBJ1-4, with D possibly matching TRBD1 (5 bases). Deletions cut 4 bases from V and 2 bases from J, with 8 bases between. Germline V gene lookup returns CDR1 LGHNA and CDR2 YSLEER. The CDR3 totals 14 residues. CDR3 DNA sequence: TGCGCCAGCAGCCCTGGGGCGACTAATGAAAAACTGTTTTTT. This gives the protein CASSPGATNEKLFF.